This TCR beta chain was profiled in a study of T cells in localized non-small cell lung cancer (TCRdb year 2020). Broadly, across the study: Comparing tumors with uninvolved tumor-adjacent lungs, the study looked at the T cell repertoires of 220 or so patients with early-stage NSCLC. Of the NSCLC patients, roughly 130 were male and 85 to 110 were female, and the mean age was approximately 66 years. The cohort comprised some 240 treatment-naïve NSCLC patients with resected, localized lung tumors. The paper's findings and limits, for the study overall: Because of the exploratory design, TCR variables were selected using unadjusted p-values without false-discovery rate correction. Multi-region tumor sequencing was not performed, so intratumor heterogeneity could not be excluded. Uninvolved tumor-adjacent lung showed the highest T cell clonality, higher than tumor, which suggests more focused antigenic responses in the uninvolved tumor-adjacent lung. Higher blood T cell density associated with longer overall survival, while higher adjacent-lung clonality associated with shorter survival. A median of approximately 62 of the top 100 tumor clones turned up in the paired uninvolved adjacent lung, and some 27 of those clones also ranked among the top 100 of that same adjacent lung.

CDR3 length: 15 amino acids, cysteine to phenylalanine. CDR3 DNA only is kept here, 45 bases in frame from base 1. CDR1 and CDR2 are drawn from the germline V gene: MDHEN, SYDVKM. From V the trimming removes 5 bases and from J it removes 5 bases, while the gene matches leave 5 bases of the junction unaccounted for. Two independent pathologists confirmed that the uninvolved adjacent lung, which was taken at least 2 cm from the tumor margin, was free of atypia. At diagnosis, tumor, uninvolved tumor-adjacent lung and peripheral blood were collected and then preserved as a mix of FFPE and fresh-frozen material. Notes on this clone: Its antigen is still unknown. No much larger clone is present one base from it, and per-base qualities are unavailable.

TCR beta CDR3 regions were sequenced from DNA using the immunoSEQ Assay. On the study's bioinformatics: T cell density was computed as TCR beta template counts normalized to usable DNA estimated by amplifying housekeeping genes. Richness was estimated using the preseqR package, with extrapolation to 400,000 templates for PBMC samples and to 120,000 templates for tissue samples. Clonality was taken to be one minus Pielou's evenness. Differential abundance testing on productive amino-acid clonotypes, with a minimum total count of 5 and an alpha of 0.1, was used to identify tissue-enriched TCRs. The Jaccard Index and the Morisita Overlap Index were used to quantify repertoire overlap between compartments. GLIPH grouped TCR beta CDR3s together with public tetramer-defined viral CDR3s, and a viral motif had to include at least three viral sequences and show V-gene enrichment. TCRdb limited this immuneACCESS table to in-frame rearrangements with V and J called. A share of clones is missing; checked studies link under half to unresolved V genes, and the rest is unexplained. V, J and clone size derive from that table, while D and trimming were established from the DNA sequence. This sample lists some 2,500 clones; less than 30% were detected once. 20% to 25% of the sample rests with the top ten.

Recombination connected TRBV28 to TRBJ2-2, and 10 bases in between align with TRBD2. Material: normal lung tissue next to the tumor, obtained before any cancer treatment. The receptor was isolated from a man aged 35-75 years with stage II squamous cell lung carcinoma. CDR3 protein: CASSTLSGRTGELFF. The DNA sequence is TGTGCCAGCAGTACACTTAGCGGGAGGACCGGGGAGCTGTTTTTT.